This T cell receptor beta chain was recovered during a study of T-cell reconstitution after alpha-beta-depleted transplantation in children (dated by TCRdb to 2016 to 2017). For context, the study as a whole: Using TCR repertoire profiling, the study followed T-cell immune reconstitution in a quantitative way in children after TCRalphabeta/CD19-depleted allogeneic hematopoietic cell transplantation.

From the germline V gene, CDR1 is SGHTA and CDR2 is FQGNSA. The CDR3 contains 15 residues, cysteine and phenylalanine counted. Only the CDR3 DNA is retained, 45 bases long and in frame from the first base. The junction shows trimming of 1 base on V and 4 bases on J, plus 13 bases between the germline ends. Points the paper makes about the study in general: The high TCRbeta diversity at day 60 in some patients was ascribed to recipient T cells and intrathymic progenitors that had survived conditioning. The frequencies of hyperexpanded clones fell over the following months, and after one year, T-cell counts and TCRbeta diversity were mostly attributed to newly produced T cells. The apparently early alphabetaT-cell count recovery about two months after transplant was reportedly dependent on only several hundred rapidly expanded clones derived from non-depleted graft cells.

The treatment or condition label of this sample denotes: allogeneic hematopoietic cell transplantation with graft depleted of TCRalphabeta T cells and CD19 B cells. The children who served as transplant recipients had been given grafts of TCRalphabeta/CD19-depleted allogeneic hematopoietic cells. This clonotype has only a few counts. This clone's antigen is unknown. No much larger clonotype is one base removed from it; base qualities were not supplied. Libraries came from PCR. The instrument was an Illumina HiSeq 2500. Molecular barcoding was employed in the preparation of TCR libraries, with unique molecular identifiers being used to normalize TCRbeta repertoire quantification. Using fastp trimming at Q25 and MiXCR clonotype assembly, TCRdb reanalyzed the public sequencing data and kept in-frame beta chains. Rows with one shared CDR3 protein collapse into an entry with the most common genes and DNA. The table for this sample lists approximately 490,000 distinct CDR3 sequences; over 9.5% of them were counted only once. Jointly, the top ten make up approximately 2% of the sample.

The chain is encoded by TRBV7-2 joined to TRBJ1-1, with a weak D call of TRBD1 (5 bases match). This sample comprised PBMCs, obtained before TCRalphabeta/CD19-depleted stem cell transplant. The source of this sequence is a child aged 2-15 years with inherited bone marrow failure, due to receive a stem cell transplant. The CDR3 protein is CASSLVEGEFTEAFF. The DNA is TGTGCCAGCAGCTTAGTGGAAGGGGAATTCACTGAAGCTTTCTTT.